The source of this T cell receptor (beta chain) is a study of blood T cell repertoires in COVID-19. About the study: There were acute and convalescent COVID-19 samples, and they came from the United States, Italy and Spain.

The CDR3 is 14 amino acids. Germline CDR1 reads LNHDA; CDR2 reads SQIVND (reference sequence). J gave up 3 bases and V 2 bases, and 4 bases lay outside the gene matches. Authors' processing steps: Quantification of nucleated cells was approximated via reference gene primer amplification. Data came from immunoSEQ multiplex PCR; TCRdb stores just in-frame clones and leaves some out. V, J and clone size are taken as reported in that table, and D and trimming were inferred from the DNA itself. The sample yields 130,000 to 150,000 clones, around 81% seen once. The TCR comes from a man aged 55 to 70 with active or convalescent COVID-19. The sequencing sample was made of peripheral blood. The rearrangement joins TRBV19 to TRBJ2-7; 7 nucleotides align to TRBD1. This chain's CDR3 is CASSITGAVYEQYF. The CDR3 DNA is TGTGCCAGTAGTATAACAGGGGCCGTCTACGAGCAGTACTTC.